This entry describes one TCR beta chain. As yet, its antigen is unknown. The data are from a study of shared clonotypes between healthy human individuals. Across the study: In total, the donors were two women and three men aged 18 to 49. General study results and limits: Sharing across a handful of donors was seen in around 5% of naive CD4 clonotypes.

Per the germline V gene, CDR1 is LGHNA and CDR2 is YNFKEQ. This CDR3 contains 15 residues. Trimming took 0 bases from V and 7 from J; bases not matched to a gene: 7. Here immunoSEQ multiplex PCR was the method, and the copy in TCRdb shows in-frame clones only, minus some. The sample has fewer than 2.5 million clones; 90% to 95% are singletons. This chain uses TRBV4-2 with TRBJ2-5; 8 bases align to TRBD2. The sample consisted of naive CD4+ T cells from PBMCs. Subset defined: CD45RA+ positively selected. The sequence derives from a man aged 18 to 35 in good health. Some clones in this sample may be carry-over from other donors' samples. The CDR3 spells CASSQDRLATGTQYF. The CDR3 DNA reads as TGTGCCAGCAGCCAAGACCGACTAGCGACGGGGACCCAGTACTTC.